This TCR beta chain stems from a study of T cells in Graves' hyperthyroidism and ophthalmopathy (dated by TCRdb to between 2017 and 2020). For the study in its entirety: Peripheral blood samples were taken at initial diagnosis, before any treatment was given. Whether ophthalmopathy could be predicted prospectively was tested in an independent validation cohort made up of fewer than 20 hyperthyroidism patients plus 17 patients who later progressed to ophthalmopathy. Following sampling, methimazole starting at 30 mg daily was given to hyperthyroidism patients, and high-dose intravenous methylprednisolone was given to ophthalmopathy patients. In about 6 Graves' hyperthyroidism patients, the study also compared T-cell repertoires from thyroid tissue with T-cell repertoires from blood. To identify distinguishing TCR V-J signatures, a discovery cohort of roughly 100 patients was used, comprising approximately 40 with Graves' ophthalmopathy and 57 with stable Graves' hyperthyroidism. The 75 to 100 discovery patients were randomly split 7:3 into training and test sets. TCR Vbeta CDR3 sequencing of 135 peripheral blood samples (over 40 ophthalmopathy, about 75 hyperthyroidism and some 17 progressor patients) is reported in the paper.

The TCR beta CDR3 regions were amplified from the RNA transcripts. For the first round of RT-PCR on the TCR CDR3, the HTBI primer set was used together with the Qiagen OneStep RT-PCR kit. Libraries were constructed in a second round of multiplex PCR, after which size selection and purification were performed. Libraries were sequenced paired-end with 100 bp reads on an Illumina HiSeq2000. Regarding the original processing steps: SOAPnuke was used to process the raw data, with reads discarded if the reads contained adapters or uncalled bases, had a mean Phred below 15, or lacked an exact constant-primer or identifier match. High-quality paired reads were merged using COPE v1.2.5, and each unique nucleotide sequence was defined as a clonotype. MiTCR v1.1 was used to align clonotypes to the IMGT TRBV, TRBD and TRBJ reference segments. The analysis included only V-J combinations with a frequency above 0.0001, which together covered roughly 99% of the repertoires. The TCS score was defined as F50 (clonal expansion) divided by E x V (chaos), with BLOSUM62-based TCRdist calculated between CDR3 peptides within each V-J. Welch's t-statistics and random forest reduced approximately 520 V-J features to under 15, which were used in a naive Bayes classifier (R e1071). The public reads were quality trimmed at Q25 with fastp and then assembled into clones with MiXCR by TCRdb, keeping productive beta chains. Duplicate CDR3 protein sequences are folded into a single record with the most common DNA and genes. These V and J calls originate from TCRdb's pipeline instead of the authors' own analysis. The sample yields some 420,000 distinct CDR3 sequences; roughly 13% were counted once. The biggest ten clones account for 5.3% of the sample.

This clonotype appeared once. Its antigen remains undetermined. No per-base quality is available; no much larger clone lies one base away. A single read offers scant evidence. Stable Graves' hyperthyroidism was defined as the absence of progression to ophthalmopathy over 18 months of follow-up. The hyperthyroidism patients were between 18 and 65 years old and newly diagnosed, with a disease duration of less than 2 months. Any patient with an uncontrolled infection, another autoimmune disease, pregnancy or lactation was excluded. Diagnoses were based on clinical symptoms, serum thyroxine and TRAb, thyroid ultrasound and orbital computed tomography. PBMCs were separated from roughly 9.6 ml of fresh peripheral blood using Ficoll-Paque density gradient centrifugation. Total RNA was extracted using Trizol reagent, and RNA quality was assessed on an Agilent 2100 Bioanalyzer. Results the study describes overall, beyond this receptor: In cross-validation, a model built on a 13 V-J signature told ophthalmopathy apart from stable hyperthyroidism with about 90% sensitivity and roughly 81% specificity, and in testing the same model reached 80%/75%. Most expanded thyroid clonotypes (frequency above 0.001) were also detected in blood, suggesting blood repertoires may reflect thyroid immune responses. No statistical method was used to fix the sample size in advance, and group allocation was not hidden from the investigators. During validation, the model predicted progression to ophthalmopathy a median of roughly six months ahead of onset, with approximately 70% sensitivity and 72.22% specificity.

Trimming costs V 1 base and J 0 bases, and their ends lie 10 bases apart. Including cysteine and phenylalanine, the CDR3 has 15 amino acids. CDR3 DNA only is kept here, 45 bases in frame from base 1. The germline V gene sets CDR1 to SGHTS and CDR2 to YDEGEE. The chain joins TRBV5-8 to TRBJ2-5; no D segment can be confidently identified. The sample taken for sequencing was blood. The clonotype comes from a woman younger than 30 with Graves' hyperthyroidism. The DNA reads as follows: TGTGCCAGCAGCTTGTGCACCCGCAACCAAGAGACCCAGTACTTC. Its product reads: CASSLCTRNQETQYF. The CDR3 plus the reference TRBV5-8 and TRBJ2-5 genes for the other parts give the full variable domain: EAGVTQSPTHLIKTRGQQATLRCSPISGHTSVYWYQQALGLGLQFLLWYDEGEERNRGNFPPRFSGRQFPNYSSELNVNALELEDSALYLCASSLCTRNQETQYFGPGTRLLVL.